The sequence of this T cell receptor (beta chain) was determined in a study of glioma-infiltrating T cells. Comment on this clonotype: As yet, its antigen is unknown.

TCR alpha and beta CDR3 regions were amplified from RNA using iRepertoire nested multiplex PCR. TCRdb reanalysed the multiplex PCR reads using MiXCR and keeps one entry per CDR3 protein. The sample gives about 190,000 distinct CDR3 sequences, 32% of which show up once; around 21% is in the top ten. Overall study findings and caveats: Gliomas, especially low-grade, showed above-expected tissue-blood divergence; non-neoplastic patients showed below.

The V gene's germline CDR1 is SGHTA and CDR2 FQGNSA. CDR3 length: 17 amino acids. V lost 5 bases, J lost 4 bases, and 24 bases lay in between. The chain combines TRBV7-2 with TRBJ2-7; D is perhaps TRBD2 (6 bases). The sequence came from a human donor with low-grade glioma or glioblastoma, undergoing nonglioma brain surgery, or in good health (not recorded which). The source material was glioma tissue, nonneoplastic brain tissue, or PBMCs (not recorded which). CDR3 sequence: CASSQGMLARGAYEQYF. CDR3 coding DNA: TGTGCCAGCAGCCAAGGAATGCTGGCCCGCGGGGCTTACGAGCAGTACTTC.